This T cell receptor (beta chain) is from a study of shared clonotypes between healthy human individuals. Concerning this clone itself: Additional DNA sequences in this sample encode the identical CDR3.

Method: immunoSEQ multiplex PCR; TCRdb's copy keeps in-frame clones and lacks some. The sample lists approximately 2.1 million clones, 80% to 95% occurring once. This CDR3 has 13 amino acids. Germline CDR1 is SGHTA and CDR2 is FQGNSA. The V end lost 8 bases, the J end lost 9 bases, and 16 bases lay between the germline ends. This receptor was obtained from a man aged 18 to 29 in good health. Some clones in this sample may be carry-over from other donors' samples. Sequencing was carried out using naive CD4+ T cells from PBMCs. Subset defined: CD45RA+ positively selected. V and J are TRBV7-2 and TRBJ2-2; TRBD2 might be the D (5 bases). The CDR3 DNA reads TGTGCCAGCTCCCTTGGGCGGGCGCGGGAGCTGTTTTTT. Residues: CASSLGRARELFF.